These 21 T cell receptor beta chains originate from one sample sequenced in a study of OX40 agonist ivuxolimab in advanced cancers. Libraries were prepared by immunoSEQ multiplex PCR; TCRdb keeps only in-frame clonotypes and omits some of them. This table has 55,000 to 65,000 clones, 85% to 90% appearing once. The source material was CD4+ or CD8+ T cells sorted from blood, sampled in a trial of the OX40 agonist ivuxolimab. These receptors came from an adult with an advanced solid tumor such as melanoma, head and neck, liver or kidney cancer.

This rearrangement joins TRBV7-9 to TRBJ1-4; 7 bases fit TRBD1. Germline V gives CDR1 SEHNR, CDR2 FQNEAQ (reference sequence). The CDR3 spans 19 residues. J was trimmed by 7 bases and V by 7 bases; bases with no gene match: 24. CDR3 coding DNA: TGTGCCAGCACCATATCTGACAGGGCCGCCTATTACCGGGGTGAAAAACTGTTTTTT. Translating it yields CASTISDRAAYYRGEKLFF.

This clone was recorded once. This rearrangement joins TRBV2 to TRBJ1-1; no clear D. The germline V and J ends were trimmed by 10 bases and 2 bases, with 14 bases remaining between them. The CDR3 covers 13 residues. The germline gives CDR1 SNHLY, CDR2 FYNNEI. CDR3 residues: CATGAQLNTEAFF. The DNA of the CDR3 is TGTGCCACGGGTGCGCAGCTTAACACTGAAGCTTTCTTT.

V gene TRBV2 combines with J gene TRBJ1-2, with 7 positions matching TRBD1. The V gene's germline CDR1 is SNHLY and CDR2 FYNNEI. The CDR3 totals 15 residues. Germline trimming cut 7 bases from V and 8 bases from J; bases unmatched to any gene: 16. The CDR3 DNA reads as TGTGCCAGCATCGATAGGACAGGCTCGCCGGAGGGCTACACCTTC. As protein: CASIDRTGSPEGYTF.

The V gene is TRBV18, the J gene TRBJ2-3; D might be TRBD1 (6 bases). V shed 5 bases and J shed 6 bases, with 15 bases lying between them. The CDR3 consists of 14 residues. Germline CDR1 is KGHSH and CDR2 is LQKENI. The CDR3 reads CASSRLTGQDTQYF. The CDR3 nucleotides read TGTGCCAGCTCAAGATTGACAGGCCAGGATACGCAGTATTTT.

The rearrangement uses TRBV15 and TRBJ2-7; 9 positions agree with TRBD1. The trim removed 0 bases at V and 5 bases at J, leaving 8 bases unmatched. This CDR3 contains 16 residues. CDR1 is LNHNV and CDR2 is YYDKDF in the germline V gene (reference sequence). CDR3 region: CATSRDRGTGSHEQYF. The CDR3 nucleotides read TGTGCCACCAGCAGAGATCGGGGGACAGGGAGTCACGAGCAGTACTTC.

This chain's CDR3 is CASSLGTGSDEQFF. The CDR3 bases are TGCGCCAGCAGCTTGGGGACAGGGAGCGATGAGCAGTTCTTC. The chain couples TRBV5-1 to TRBJ2-1, with 8 bases matching TRBD1. V was pared by 0 bases and J by 8 bases, with 4 bases of the junction left unmatched. Germline CDR1 and CDR2: SGHRS and YFSETQ. CDR3 size: 14 residues.

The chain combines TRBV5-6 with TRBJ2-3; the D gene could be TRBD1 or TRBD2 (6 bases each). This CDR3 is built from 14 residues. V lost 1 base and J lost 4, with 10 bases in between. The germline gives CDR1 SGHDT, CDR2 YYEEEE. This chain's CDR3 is CASSLRGRADTQYF. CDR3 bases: TGTGCCAGCAGCTTGCGGGGGCGAGCAGATACGCAGTATTTT. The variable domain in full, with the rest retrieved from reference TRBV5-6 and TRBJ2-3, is DAGVTQSPTHLIKTRGQQVTLRCSPKSGHDTVSWYQQALGQGPQFIFQYYEEEERQRGNFPDRFSGHQFPNYSSELNVNALLLGDSALYLCASSLRGRADTQYFGPGTRLTVL.

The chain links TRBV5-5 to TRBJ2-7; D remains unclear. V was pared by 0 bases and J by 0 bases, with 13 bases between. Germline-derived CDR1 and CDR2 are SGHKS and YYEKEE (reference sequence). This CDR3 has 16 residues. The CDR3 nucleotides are TGTGCCAGCAGCTTGGGTACCAGTCTTAGCTCCTACGAGCAGTACTTC. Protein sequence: CASSLGTSLSSYEQYF.

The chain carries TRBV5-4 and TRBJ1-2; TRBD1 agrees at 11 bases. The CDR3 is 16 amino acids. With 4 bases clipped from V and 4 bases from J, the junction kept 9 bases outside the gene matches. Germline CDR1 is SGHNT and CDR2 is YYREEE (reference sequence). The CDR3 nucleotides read TGTGCCAGCAGCCCTTTCTCGGGACAGGGGGGCTATGGCTACACCTTC. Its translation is CASSPFSGQGGYGYTF.

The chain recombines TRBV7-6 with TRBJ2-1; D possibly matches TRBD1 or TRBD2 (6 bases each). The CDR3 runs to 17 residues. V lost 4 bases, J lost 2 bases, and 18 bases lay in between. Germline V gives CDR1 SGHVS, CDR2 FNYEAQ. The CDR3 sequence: CASSYRLGGITYNEQFF. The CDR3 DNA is TGTGCCAGCAGCTACCGGTTGGGGGGCATAACCTACAATGAGCAGTTCTTC.

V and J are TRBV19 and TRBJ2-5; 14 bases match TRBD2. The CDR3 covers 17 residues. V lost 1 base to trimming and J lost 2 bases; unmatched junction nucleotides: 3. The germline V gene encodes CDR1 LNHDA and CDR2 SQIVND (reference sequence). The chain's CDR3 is CASSIGRTSGGQETQYF. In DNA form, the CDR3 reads TGTGCCAGTAGTATAGGAAGGACTAGCGGGGGGCAAGAGACCCAGTACTTC.

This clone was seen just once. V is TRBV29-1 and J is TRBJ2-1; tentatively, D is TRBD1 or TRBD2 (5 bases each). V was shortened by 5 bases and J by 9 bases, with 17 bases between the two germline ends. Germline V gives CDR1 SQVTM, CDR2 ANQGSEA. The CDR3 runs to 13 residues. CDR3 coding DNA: TGCAGCGTTTCGACGGGGCCTCCCGGTGAGCAGTTCTTC. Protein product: CSVSTGPPGEQFF.

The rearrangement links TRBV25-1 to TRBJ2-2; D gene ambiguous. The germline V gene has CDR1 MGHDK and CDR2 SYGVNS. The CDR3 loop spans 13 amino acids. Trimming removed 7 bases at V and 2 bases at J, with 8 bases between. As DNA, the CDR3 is TGTGCCAGCAAGATAGCCAACACCGGGGAGCTGTTTTTT. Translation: CASKIANTGELFF.

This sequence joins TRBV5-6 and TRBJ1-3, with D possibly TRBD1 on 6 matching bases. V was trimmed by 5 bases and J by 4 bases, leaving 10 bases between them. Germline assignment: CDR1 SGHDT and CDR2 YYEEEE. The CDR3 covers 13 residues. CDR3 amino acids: CASSAGDGNTIYF. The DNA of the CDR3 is TGTGCCAGCAGTGCAGGGGACGGAAACACCATATATTTT.

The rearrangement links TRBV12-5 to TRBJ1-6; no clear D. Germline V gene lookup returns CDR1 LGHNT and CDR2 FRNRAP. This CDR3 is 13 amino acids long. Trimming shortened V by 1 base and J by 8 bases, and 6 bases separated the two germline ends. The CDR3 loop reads CASGLDEDSPLHF. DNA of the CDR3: TGTGCTAGTGGTTTGGATGAGGATTCACCCCTCCACTTT.

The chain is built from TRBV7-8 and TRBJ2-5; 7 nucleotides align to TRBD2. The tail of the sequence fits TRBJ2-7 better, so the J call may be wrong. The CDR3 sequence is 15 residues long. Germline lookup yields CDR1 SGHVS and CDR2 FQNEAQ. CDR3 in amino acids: CASSLGGGGSSEQYF. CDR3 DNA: TGTGCCAGCAGCTTAGGAGGCGGGGGTTCCAGCGAGCAGTACTTC.

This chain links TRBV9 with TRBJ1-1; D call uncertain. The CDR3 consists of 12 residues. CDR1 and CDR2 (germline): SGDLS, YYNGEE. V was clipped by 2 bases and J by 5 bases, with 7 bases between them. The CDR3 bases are TGTGCCAGCAGCGTTGTGAGGACTGAAGCTTTCTTT. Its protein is CASSVVRTEAFF.

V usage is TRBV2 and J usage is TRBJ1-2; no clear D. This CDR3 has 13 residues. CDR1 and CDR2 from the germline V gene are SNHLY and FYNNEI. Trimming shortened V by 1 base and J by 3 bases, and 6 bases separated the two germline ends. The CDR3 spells CASSEGQHYGYTF. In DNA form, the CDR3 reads TGTGCCAGCAGTGAAGGGCAGCACTATGGCTACACCTTC.

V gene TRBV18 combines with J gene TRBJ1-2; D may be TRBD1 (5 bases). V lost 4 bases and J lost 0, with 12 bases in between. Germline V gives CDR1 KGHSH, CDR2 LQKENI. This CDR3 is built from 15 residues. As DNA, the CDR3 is TGTGCCAGCTCACTCCGACAGACAGCTAACTATGGCTACACCTTC. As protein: CASSLRQTANYGYTF.

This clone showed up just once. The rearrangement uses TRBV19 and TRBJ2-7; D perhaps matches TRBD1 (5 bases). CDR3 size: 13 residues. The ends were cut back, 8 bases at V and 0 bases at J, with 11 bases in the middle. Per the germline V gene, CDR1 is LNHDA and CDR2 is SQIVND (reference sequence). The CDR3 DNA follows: TGTGCCAGTGCGGACACATTCTCCTACGAGCAGTACTTC. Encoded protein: CASADTFSYEQYF.

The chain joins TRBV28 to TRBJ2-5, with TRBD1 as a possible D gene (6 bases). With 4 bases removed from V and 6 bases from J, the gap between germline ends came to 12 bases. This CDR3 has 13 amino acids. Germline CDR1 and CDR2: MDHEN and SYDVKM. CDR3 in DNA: TGTGCCAGCAGTTCAGGACAGCGGAAGACCCAGTACTTC. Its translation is CASSSGQRKTQYF.